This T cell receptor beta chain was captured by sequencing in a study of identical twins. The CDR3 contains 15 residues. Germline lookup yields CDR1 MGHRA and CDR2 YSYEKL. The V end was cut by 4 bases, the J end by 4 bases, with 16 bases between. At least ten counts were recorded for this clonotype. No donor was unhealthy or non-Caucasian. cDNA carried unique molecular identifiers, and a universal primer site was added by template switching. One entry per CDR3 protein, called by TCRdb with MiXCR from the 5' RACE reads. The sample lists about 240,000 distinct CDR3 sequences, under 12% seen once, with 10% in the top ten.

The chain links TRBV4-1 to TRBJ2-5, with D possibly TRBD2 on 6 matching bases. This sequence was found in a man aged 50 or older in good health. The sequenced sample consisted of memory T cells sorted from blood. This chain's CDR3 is CASSPAGWRGETQYF. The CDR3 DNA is TGCGCCAGCAGCCCCGCTGGTTGGAGGGGAGAGACCCAGTACTTC.